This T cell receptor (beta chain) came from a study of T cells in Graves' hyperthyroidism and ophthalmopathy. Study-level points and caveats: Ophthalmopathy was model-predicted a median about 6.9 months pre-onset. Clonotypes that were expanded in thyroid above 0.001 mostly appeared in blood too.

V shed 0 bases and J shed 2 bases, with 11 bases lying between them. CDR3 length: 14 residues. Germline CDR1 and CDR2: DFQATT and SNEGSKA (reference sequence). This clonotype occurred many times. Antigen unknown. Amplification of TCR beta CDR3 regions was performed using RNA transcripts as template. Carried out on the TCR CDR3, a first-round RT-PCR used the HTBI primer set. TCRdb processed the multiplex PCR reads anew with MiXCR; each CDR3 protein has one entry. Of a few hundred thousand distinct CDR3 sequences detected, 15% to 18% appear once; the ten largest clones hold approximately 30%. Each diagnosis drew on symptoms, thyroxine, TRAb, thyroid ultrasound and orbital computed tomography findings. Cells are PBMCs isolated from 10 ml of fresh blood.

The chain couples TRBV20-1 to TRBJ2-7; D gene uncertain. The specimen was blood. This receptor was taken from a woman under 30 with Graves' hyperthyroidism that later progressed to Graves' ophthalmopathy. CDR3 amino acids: CSARDGVITYEQYF. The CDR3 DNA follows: TGCAGTGCTAGAGATGGTGTGATTACCTACGAGCAGTACTTC.